This section outlines one T cell receptor (beta chain) sequence together with its context. This record comes from a study of blood T cell repertoires in COVID-19. Produced via immunoSEQ multiplex PCR; TCRdb's table is partial and in-frame only. The data show under 50,000 clones, 77% seen once. With V trimmed by 4 bases and J by 3 bases, 3 bases remained unmatched. CDR3 length equals 15 residues. Per the germline V gene, CDR1 is SGHTA and CDR2 is FQGTGA. The sample comprised peripheral blood. The chain uses TRBV7-3 and TRBJ1-1, with TRBD1 matching 12 bases. The sequence was obtained from a human donor with active or convalescent COVID-19. The donor label of this sample is uncertain. As DNA, the CDR3 is TGTGCCAGCAGCTCGGGACAGGGGGCGCACACTGAAGCTTTCTTT. It codes for CASSSGQGAHTEAFF.